Listed below are T cell receptor beta chains from one sample, sequenced in a study of shared clonotypes between healthy human individuals. Assay: immunoSEQ multiplex PCR; the TCRdb copy retains only in-frame clones and omits some. The data hold roughly 1,500,000 clones, with 95% to 99% observed a single time. The sample comprised naive CD4+ T cells sorted from blood. Every receptor here comes from a man younger than 40 in good health. CDR3s include the opening cysteine and the closing phenylalanine or tryptophan. A D gene is named only where the DNA matches it firmly. Expanded clones get a size class; other rows say once, few or many, or leave the size out.

d_gene	j_gene	abundance	v_gene	CDR3aa	CDR3nt
TRBD1	TRBJ1-4	-	TRBV30	CAWSRGQKTVF	TGTGCCTGGAGCAGGGGGCAGAAGACGGTTTTT
-	TRBJ1-1	few	TRBV7-2	CASSLAQGTEAFF	TGTGCCAGCAGCTTAGCGCAGGGCACTGAAGCTTTCTTT
-	TRBJ2-5	-	TRBV5-4	CASSLGRQETQYF	TGTGCCAGCAGCCTGGGACGGCAAGAGACCCAGTACTTC
-	TRBJ2-2	-	TRBV12-5	CASGSSAPGELFF	TGTGCTAGTGGCTCCTCGGCACCGGGGGAGCTGTTTTTT
TRBD2	TRBJ2-1	-	TRBV4-2	CASSQDLRASGRAIEQFF	TGTGCCAGCAGCCAAGATCTCCGGGCTAGCGGGAGGGCCATTGAGCAGTTCTTC
-	TRBJ1-1	-	TRBV5-1	CASSQAVGGSTEAFF	TGCGCCAGCAGCCAAGCTGTGGGGGGGAGCACTGAAGCTTTCTTT
-	TRBJ2-7	-	TRBV27	CASSSPDPPSSYEQYF	TGTGCCAGCAGTTCTCCGGATCCACCCAGCTCCTACGAGCAGTACTTC
-	TRBJ1-1	-	TRBV7-9	CASSSRSPTENTEAFF	TGTGCCAGCAGCTCCCGGTCCCCTACAGAGAACACTGAAGCTTTCTTT
-	TRBJ2-1	-	TRBV28	CATGTEQFF	TGTGCCACCGGGACAGAGCAGTTCTTC
TRBD1	TRBJ1-4	-	TRBV19	CASRDRGGSEKLFF	TGTGCCAGCCGGGACAGGGGCGGCTCTGAAAAACTGTTTTTT
-	TRBJ2-5	-	TRBV5-4	CASSGSEETQYF	TGTGCCAGCAGCGGGAGCGAAGAGACCCAGTACTTC
-	TRBJ2-1	-	TRBV18	CASSPTAGNEQFF	TGTGCCAGCTCACCAACCGCGGGGAATGAGCAGTTCTTC
-	TRBJ1-3	-	TRBV18	CASSPPALGSSGNTIYF	TGTGCCAGCTCACCACCGGCTCTCGGGAGCTCTGGAAACACCATATATTTT
-	TRBJ1-4	-	TRBV28	CASRNGGFNEKLFF	TGTGCCAGCAGGAACGGGGGATTTAATGAAAAACTGTTTTTT
TRBD1	TRBJ1-2	-	TRBV19	CASSSRRQGSAYGYTF	TGTGCCAGTAGTAGTAGGAGACAGGGATCTGCCTATGGCTACACCTTC
TRBD1	TRBJ2-7	-	TRBV28	CASRHPGQSYEQYF	TGTGCCAGCCGACATCCGGGACAGTCCTACGAGCAGTACTTC
-	TRBJ2-7	-	TRBV6-1	CASNYRDRPSEQYF	TGTGCCAGCAATTACAGGGACCGGCCCTCCGAGCAGTACTTC
-	TRBJ2-7	-	TRBV10-1	CASRGGGEDHEQYF	TGCGCCAGCAGGGGAGGCGGGGAGGATCACGAGCAGTACTTC
-	TRBJ1-2	-	TRBV11-2	CASSPPGRSYGYTF	TGTGCCAGCAGCCCCCCGGGGCGAAGCTATGGCTACACCTTC
TRBD2	TRBJ2-2	-	TRBV5-4	CASSAGLAVTNTGELFF	TGTGCCAGCAGTGCGGGACTAGCGGTAACGAACACCGGGGAGCTGTTTTTT
TRBD2	TRBJ2-1	-	TRBV11-1	CASSTGTSSDNEQFF	TGTGCCAGCAGCACCGGGACTAGCTCGGACAATGAGCAGTTCTTC
-	TRBJ2-2	-	TRBV7-4	CASTRASEAEELFF	TGTGCCAGCACCCGGGCTAGCGAGGCGGAGGAGCTGTTTTTT
TRBD2	TRBJ2-7	-	TRBV7-9	CASSLKRDTTSRQYF	TGTGCCAGCAGTCTCAAGCGGGATACGACTAGTCGGCAGTACTTC
TRBD2	TRBJ2-2	-	TRBV27	CASSFFLGGNPNTGELFF	TGTGCCAGCAGTTTTTTCTTGGGGGGGAATCCGAACACCGGGGAGCTGTTTTTT
-	TRBJ1-1	-	TRBV7-9	CASSASGRAIPEAFF	TGTGCCAGCAGCGCATCAGGGCGTGCAATACCTGAAGCTTTCTTT
TRBD1	TRBJ1-2	once	TRBV5-1	CASSLGQGWYGYTF	TGCGCCAGCAGCTTGGGACAGGGATGGTATGGCTACACCTTC
-	TRBJ2-6	-	TRBV29-1	CSVTRTGANVLTF	TGCAGCGTTACTAGGACTGGGGCCAACGTCCTGACTTTC
-	TRBJ1-5	-	TRBV7-9	CASSRESNQPQHF	TGTGCCAGCAGCAGGGAGAGCAATCAGCCCCAGCATTTT
TRBD1	TRBJ1-2	-	TRBV7-3	CASSSRDSYGYTF	TGTGCCAGCAGCTCACGGGACAGCTATGGCTACACCTTC
-	TRBJ2-3	once	TRBV28	CAILPPSGLTDTQYF	TGTGCCATCCTTCCCCCAAGCGGACTCACAGATACGCAGTATTTT
TRBD2	TRBJ2-7	-	TRBV5-1	CASRSGTSGPSYEQYF	TGCGCCAGCAGGAGTGGGACTAGCGGGCCGTCCTACGAGCAGTACTTC
TRBD1	TRBJ2-7	-	TRBV15	CATSPQIPTGSVWEQYF	TGTGCCACCAGCCCCCAGATCCCGACAGGGTCTGTGTGGGAGCAGTACTTC
TRBD1	TRBJ1-2	-	TRBV20-1	CSARNLGQVHF	TGCAGTGCTAGAAACCTCGGACAGGTTCACTTC
-	TRBJ1-2	-	TRBV5-1	CASSLVSSDYGYTF	TGCGCCAGCAGCTTGGTGAGCAGCGACTATGGCTACACCTTC
TRBD2	TRBJ2-2	-	TRBV29-1	CSVAAPSGANTGELFF	TGCAGCGTTGCGGCCCCTAGCGGCGCGAACACCGGGGAGCTGTTTTTT
-	TRBJ1-1	-	TRBV7-2	CASSEGHLNTEAFF	TGTGCCAGCAGCGAGGGACACTTGAACACTGAAGCTTTCTTT
-	TRBJ1-3	once	TRBV27	CASSLTRDIGSGNTIYF	TGTGCCAGCAGTTTAACTAGGGACATAGGTTCTGGAAACACCATATATTTT
TRBD1	TRBJ2-5	-	TRBV6-5	CASSYGPGQQETQYF	TGTGCCAGCAGTTATGGGCCGGGACAGCAAGAGACCCAGTACTTC
-	TRBJ2-7	-	TRBV5-1	CASANSEPRYEQYF	TGCGCCAGCGCTAACTCCGAACCTCGCTACGAGCAGTACTTC
-	TRBJ2-1	-	TRBV7-9	CASSLASGEQFF	TGTGCCAGCAGCTTAGCAAGTGGTGAGCAGTTCTTC
-	TRBJ1-5	-	TRBV19	CASYDRLPGPQHF	TGTGCCAGTTATGACAGGCTACCGGGACCCCAGCATTTT
-	TRBJ2-5	-	TRBV28	CAAAPATHTLETQYF	TGTGCCGCGGCGCCGGCTACACACACATTGGAGACCCAGTACTTC
-	TRBJ1-3	-	TRBV5-1	CASSLGATGNTIYF	TGCGCCAGCAGCTTGGGCGCAACCGGGAACACCATATATTTT
-	TRBJ1-5	once	TRBV19	CASSIKGGQPQHF	TGTGCCAGTAGTATTAAGGGGGGTCAGCCCCAGCATTTT
TRBD2	TRBJ2-7	-	TRBV18	CASSPSVWVRREGLGEQYF	TGTGCCAGCTCACCATCAGTCTGGGTACGGCGGGAGGGCCTTGGCGAGCAGTACTTC
TRBD1	TRBJ1-5	-	TRBV19	CASSRQGASGSNQPQHF	TGTGCCAGTAGTAGACAGGGGGCGAGTGGCAGCAATCAGCCCCAGCATTTT
-	TRBJ2-3	once	TRBV18	CASSPASAKSTDTQYF	TGTGCCAGCTCGCCTGCTAGCGCCAAAAGCACAGATACGCAGTATTTT
-	TRBJ2-7	-	TRBV9	CASSVGMGFEQYF	TGTGCCAGCAGCGTAGGTATGGGGTTCGAGCAGTACTTC
-	TRBJ2-2	-	TRBV6-4	CASSALEAGELFF	TGTGCCAGCAGCGCGCTAGAGGCCGGGGAGCTGTTTTTT
TRBD2	TRBJ2-7	-	TRBV6-5	CASSYVAGRDEQYF	TGTGCCAGCAGTTACGTAGCGGGACGGGACGAGCAGTACTTC
TRBD2	TRBJ2-1	-	TRBV29-1	CSVRGLAGYNEQFF	TGCAGCGTGAGAGGACTAGCGGGATATAATGAGCAGTTCTTC
TRBD1	TRBJ2-3	-	TRBV12-5	CASGDGDSTSTDTQYF	TGTGCTAGTGGTGACGGGGACAGTACATCCACAGATACGCAGTATTTT
-	TRBJ1-3	once	TRBV7-8	CASSSRKGGNTIYF	TGTGCCAGCAGCTCCCGGAAGGGTGGAAACACCATATATTTT
-	TRBJ2-7	-	TRBV27	CASRSLRERLYEQYF	TGTGCCAGCAGATCGCTAAGGGAGCGATTGTACGAGCAGTACTTC
TRBD1	TRBJ1-4	once	TRBV2	CASSEDRGANEKLFF	TGTGCCAGCAGTGAAGACAGGGGAGCTAATGAAAAACTGTTTTTT
TRBD2	TRBJ2-3	-	TRBV11-2	CASSFGWLAGGTSTDTQYF	TGTGCCAGCAGCTTCGGTTGGCTAGCGGGAGGGACTAGCACAGATACGCAGTATTTT
TRBD1	TRBJ2-1	-	TRBV6-1	CASQVGDSYNEQFF	TGTGCCAGCCAGGTTGGGGACAGCTACAATGAGCAGTTCTTC
TRBD1	TRBJ1-4	once	TRBV15	CATSRKTGQAEKLFF	TGTGCCACCAGCAGAAAGACAGGGCAGGCTGAAAAACTGTTTTTT
-	TRBJ2-1	-	TRBV19	CASSRLDRIPNEQFF	TGTGCCAGTAGCCGACTAGATCGGATTCCTAATGAGCAGTTCTTC
TRBD2	TRBJ2-1	-	TRBV2	CASSEEAGDIANEQFF	TGTGCCAGCTCGGAGGAAGCGGGAGATATCGCCAATGAGCAGTTCTTC